These 24 T cell receptor beta chains were all obtained from the same sample, sequenced in a study of shared clonotypes between healthy human individuals. Data came from immunoSEQ multiplex PCR; TCRdb stores just in-frame clones and leaves some out. The sample comprises about 2.5 million clones, roughly 90% of which are singletons, and around 0.35% rests with the top ten. Material: naive CD4+ T cells from PBMCs. Stated subset: CD45RA+ positively selected. These receptors all come from a man aged 18 to 35 in good health. Some clones in this sample may be carry-over from other donors' samples.

This clone is a singleton in its sample. This chain uses TRBV5-1 with TRBJ2-7; TRBD1 matches 9 bases. From germline, CDR1 is SGHRS and CDR2 YFSETQ. The CDR3 has 16 residues. The J segment lost 5 bases and the V segment lost 7 bases, leaving 16 bases of the junction unmatched. The CDR3 protein is CASSNGGGTGKHEQYF. The DNA for the CDR3 is TGCGCCAGCTCCAACGGTGGTGGGACAGGGAAACACGAGCAGTACTTC.

The genes are TRBV5-1 and TRBJ2-5; D not certain. The CDR3 spans 14 residues. Germline-derived CDR1 and CDR2 are SGHRS and YFSETQ. V gave up 1 base and J gave up 2 bases, with 9 bases separating them. CDR3: CASSLMSEQETQYF. The CDR3 region has the DNA TGCGCCAGCAGCTTGATGTCAGAGCAAGAGACCCAGTACTTC.

With respect to this clone: Additional DNA sequences in this sample encode the identical CDR3. The rearrangement uses TRBV5-1 and TRBJ2-2; 7 nucleotides align to TRBD1. The J segment lost 0 bases and the V segment lost 4 bases, leaving 3 bases of the junction unmatched. CDR1 and CDR2 from the germline V gene are SGHRS and YFSETQ. The CDR3 runs to 15 residues. In DNA form, the CDR3 reads TGCGCCAGCAGCCTGGGACAGACGAACACCGGGGAGCTGTTTTTT. Amino acids: CASSLGQTNTGELFF. Full variable domain (outside the CDR3, taken from reference TRBV5-1 and TRBJ2-2): KAGVTQTPRYLIKTRGQQVTLSCSPISGHRSVSWYQQTPGQGLQFLFEYFSETQRNKGNFPGRFSGRQFSNSRSEMNVSTLELGDSALYLCASSLGQTNTGELFFGEGSRLTVL.

The rearrangement links TRBV7-6 to TRBJ2-7; 9 bases agree with TRBD2. This CDR3 has 15 amino acids. With 5 bases clipped from V and 2 bases from J, the junction kept 7 bases outside the gene matches. Per germline, CDR1 SGHVS and CDR2 FNYEAQ. CDR3 nucleotides: TGTGCCAGCAGCGTGGGTGCGGGAGGGCCCTACGAGCAGTACTTC. It specifies CASSVGAGGPYEQYF.

The sample holds one count of this clone. The chain joins TRBV10-3 to TRBJ2-1; D uncertain. Trimming took off 0 bases at V and 0 bases at J, with 15 bases between the two ends. The germline V gene has CDR1 ENHRY and CDR2 SYGVKD. This CDR3 is 18 amino acids long. Written as DNA, the CDR3 is TGTGCCATCAGTGAGTCGAACGGGCAACCACCCTCCTACAATGAGCAGTTCTTC. This translates into CAISESNGQPPSYNEQFF.

Only a few counts were recorded for this clone. The V call is TRBV7-3, the J call TRBJ2-1; 7 bases fit TRBD1. V gave up 5 bases and J gave up 2 bases; unmatched junction bases: 6. This CDR3 has 15 residues. Germline V CDR1 and CDR2: SGHTA, FQGTGA. The CDR3 loop is CASSTTGATYNEQFF. In nucleotides, the CDR3 is TGTGCCAGCAGCACCACAGGGGCCACCTACAATGAGCAGTTCTTC.

The genes are TRBV7-8 and TRBJ1-1; TRBD1 matches 8 bases. Unmatched junction bases numbered 13, after V lost 4 bases and J lost 0 bases. This CDR3 contains 18 residues. The germline CDR1 and CDR2 sequences are SGHVS and FQNEAQ. The CDR3 sequence is CASSSSGGDYYLNTEAFF. CDR3 coding DNA: TGTGCCAGCAGCTCCTCAGGGGGCGACTACTACTTGAACACTGAAGCTTTCTTT.

This sequence joins TRBV6-1 and TRBJ1-3, with 7 bases aligning to TRBD1. This CDR3 is 15 amino acids long. The V segment lost 1 base and the J segment 7 bases; nucleotides outside the gene matches: 7. CDR1 is MNHNS and CDR2 is SASEGT in the germline V gene. CDR3 nucleotide sequence: TGTGCCAGCAGTGAAGAAGGGGGCGAGTGGAACACCATATATTTT. It is translated as CASSEEGGEWNTIYF.

This clone was found once. V gene TRBV2 combines with J gene TRBJ1-3; D remains unclear. CDR3 length: 14 amino acids. Germline values: CDR1 SNHLY, CDR2 FYNNEI. Trimming removed 1 base from V and 2 bases from J, with 6 bases in between. The DNA for the CDR3 is TGTGCCAGCAGTGAAGAGTGGGCTGGAAACACCATATATTTT. It translates to CASSEEWAGNTIYF.

This clone was counted between two and nine times. This rearrangement joins TRBV6-1 to TRBJ1-1; TRBD1 agrees at 7 bases. This CDR3 has 11 residues. The germline gives CDR1 MNHNS, CDR2 SASEGT. Trimming at V came to 8 bases and at J to 7 bases, leaving 4 bases not matched to a gene. CDR3 region: CASRRDSEAFF. CDR3 coding DNA: TGTGCCAGCCGGAGGGACAGTGAAGCTTTCTTT.

The chain is built from TRBV28 and TRBJ1-5, with D perhaps TRBD1 (6 bases). The germline V gene encodes CDR1 MDHEN and CDR2 SYDVKM. The CDR3 runs to 19 residues. The V and J ends lost 2 bases and 0 bases respectively, with 20 bases between them. The CDR3 reads CASSLNAAGTPYSNQPQHF. The CDR3 DNA sequence: TGTGCCAGCAGTTTAAATGCCGCGGGGACACCTTATAGCAATCAGCCCCAGCATTTT.

The J gene is TRBJ2-1, the V gene TRBV6-5; 13 positions agree with TRBD2. The CDR3 consists of 14 residues. The junction had 10 bases not matched to a gene; V was cut back by 6 bases and J by 14 bases. Germline V gives CDR1 MNHEY, CDR2 SVGAGI. CDR3 in amino acids: CASRHGLAGAIEFF. In DNA form, the CDR3 reads TGTGCCAGCAGACACGGACTAGCGGGAGCGATAGAGTTCTTC.

The chain is built from TRBV19 and TRBJ2-3; D is ambiguous. V was clipped by 1 base and J by 4 bases, with 18 bases between them. This CDR3 has 17 residues. Germline V gene sequence: CDR1 LNHDA, CDR2 SQIVND (reference sequence). CDR3 loop: CASSIGRRGYYSDTQYF. CDR3 DNA: TGTGCCAGTAGTATAGGTCGCCGTGGTTATTATTCAGATACGCAGTATTTT.

For the CDR3, the DNA is TGTGCCAGCACCCCGCCGGGCAGGGACGTAACTAATGAAAAACTGTTTTTT. It encodes CASTPPGRDVTNEKLFF. The chain carries TRBV5-5 and TRBJ1-4, with TRBD1 as a possible D gene (5 bases). CDR1 SGHKS and CDR2 YYEKEE come from the germline V gene (reference sequence). This CDR3 has 17 residues. V gave up 6 bases and J gave up 1 base, with 19 bases separating them.

About this clone: The same CDR3 is also encoded by other DNA sequences in this sample. V is TRBV28 and J is TRBJ2-1; D remains ambiguous. CDR1 and CDR2 from the germline V gene are MDHEN and SYDVKM. The germline V and J ends were trimmed by 3 bases and 6 bases, with 6 bases remaining between them. This CDR3 is built from 12 residues. CDR3 nucleotide sequence: TGTGCCAGCAGTTTGATAACCAATGAGCAGTTCTTC. Protein product: CASSLITNEQFF.

V and J are TRBV9 and TRBJ1-5; 10 positions agree with TRBD1. The CDR3 has 14 residues. Germline V gene data show CDR1 as SGDLS and CDR2 as YYNGEE. With V trimmed by 1 base and J by 9 bases, 4 bases remained unmatched. The CDR3 region has the DNA TGTGCCAGCAGCGTATCTGGACAGGGGGTGCCCCAGCATTTT. Translation: CASSVSGQGVPQHF. Filled out from reference TRBV9 and TRBJ1-5, the complete variable domain reads DSGVTQTPKHLITATGQRVTLRCSPRSGDLSVYWYQQSLDQGLQFLIQYYNGEERAKGNILERFSAQQFPDLHSELNLSSLELGDSALYFCASSVSGQGVPQHFGDGTRLSIL.

This chain joins TRBV27 and TRBJ2-7, with no clear D. The ends were cut back, 4 bases at V and 3 bases at J, with 13 bases in the middle. CDR1 is MNHEY, CDR2 SMNVEV, per germline (reference sequence). CDR3 length: 14 amino acids. CDR3 bases: TGTGCCAGCAGTTCGGTAGACCGCCTCTACGAGCAGTACTTC. Translating gives CASSSVDRLYEQYF.

In nucleotides, the CDR3 is TGTGCCAGTAGTATTCCGGGAGGGGGTAACACCGGGGAGCTGTTTTTT. This sequence encodes CASSIPGGGNTGELFF. V gene TRBV19 combines with J gene TRBJ2-2; 8 nucleotides match TRBD2. The CDR3 loop spans 16 amino acids. The J segment lost 2 bases and the V segment lost 3 bases, leaving 5 bases of the junction unmatched. Germline V gives CDR1 LNHDA, CDR2 SQIVND (reference sequence).

This chain joins TRBV9 and TRBJ1-2; no reliable D call. The CDR3 loop spans 13 amino acids. V lost 0 bases and J lost 1, with 4 bases in between. CDR1 and CDR2 from the germline V gene are SGDLS and YYNGEE. CDR3 nucleotides: TGTGCCAGCAGCGTAGACGATAACTATGGCTACACCTTC. Protein: CASSVDDNYGYTF.

This chain joins TRBV16 and TRBJ2-4; 12 nucleotides align to TRBD2. After removal of 0 bases from V and 0 bases from J, the junction contained 15 bases not matched to a gene. The CDR3 runs to 22 residues. Germline-derived CDR1 and CDR2 are KGHSY and FQNENV. CDR3 region: CASSQSPGLAGRNREAKNIQYF. The CDR3 nucleotides are TGTGCCAGCAGCCAATCTCCTGGACTAGCGGGAAGGAATAGGGAAGCCAAAAACATTCAGTACTTC.

As regards this clone: The sample has other DNA sequences that encode this CDR3 too. The chain couples TRBV5-1 to TRBJ2-3; D is undetermined. Germline values: CDR1 SGHRS, CDR2 YFSETQ. V was clipped by 6 bases and J by 2 bases, with 10 bases between them. The CDR3 contains 13 residues. CDR3 amino acids: CASTLLPTDTQYF. DNA for the CDR3: TGCGCCAGCACGCTTTTGCCCACAGATACGCAGTATTTT.

This sequence joins TRBV2 and TRBJ1-4; D unresolved. This CDR3 region has 14 residues. Between the trimmed V and J ends, which lost 3 bases and 5 bases, there was a span of 10 bases. Germline V gene lookup returns CDR1 SNHLY and CDR2 FYNNEI. CDR3 loop: CASSDRWGNEKLFF. CDR3 DNA: TGTGCCAGCAGTGACAGGTGGGGAAATGAAAAACTGTTTTTT.

This clone has a single count. This sequence joins TRBV5-1 and TRBJ1-1, with 10 nucleotides matching TRBD1. V trimming: 0 bases; J trimming: 2 bases; junction bases outside the gene matches: 4. Germline V gene lookup returns CDR1 SGHRS and CDR2 YFSETQ. The CDR3 is 16 amino acids. The chain's CDR3 is CASSLGDRGGNTEAFF. The CDR3 DNA reads TGCGCCAGCAGCTTGGGGGACAGGGGAGGTAACACTGAAGCTTTCTTT.

Notes on this clone: Additional DNA sequences in this sample encode the identical CDR3. The chain has TRBV2 and TRBJ1-4; D ambiguous. Germline CDR1 reads SNHLY; CDR2 reads FYNNEI. The CDR3 has 14 residues. The ends were cut back, 2 bases at V and 0 bases at J, with 4 bases in the middle. The CDR3 DNA sequence: TGTGCCAGCAGTGAACTGACAACTAATGAAAAACTGTTTTTT. Encoded protein: CASSELTTNEKLFF.